This is a list of T cell receptor beta chains from one sample in a study of blood T cell repertoires in COVID-19. Repertoires were generated with immunoSEQ multiplex PCR, while TCRdb's copy carries only in-frame clones and drops some. The sample includes over 120,000 clones, roughly 84% of them seen just once. Sequencing was done on a sample of peripheral blood. The receptor set was obtained from a human donor with acute or convalescent COVID-19. The donor label of this sample is uncertain. CDR3s include the opening cysteine and the closing phenylalanine or tryptophan. The order of the fields is V gene, D gene, CDR3 protein. D genes are given only for firm matches.

TRBV24-1,-,CATSMAGDNQPQHF
TRBV7-6,TRBD1,CASSLGSGGGYQETQYF
TRBV4-3,-,CASSQELPGIGYNSPLHF
TRBV11-2,-,CASSPIGNTIYF
TRBV2,-,CASGSRLYGYTF
TRBV4-2,-,CASSQESGGVSPLHF
TRBV24-1,TRBD1,CATSDATGAKGGGANVLTF
TRBV4-2,TRBD2,CASRAGLALTDTQYF
TRBV4-3,-,CASSQDKSRGDETQYF
TRBV6-2/TRBV6-3,TRBD1,CASSRGQGTVSPLHF
TRBV27,TRBD1,CASSSGQVSGNTIYF
TRBV12-3/TRBV12-4,TRBD1,CASSLSDRGSQYF
TRBV24-1,-,CATSVGEAWETQYF
TRBV3-1/TRBV3-2,TRBD1,CASSRQGSGNTIYF
TRBV7-3,TRBD1,CASSAQGGTEAFF
TRBV25-1,-,CASSVGAARFGANVLTF
TRBV2,-,CASSPQGLSSGELFF
TRBV20-1,-,CSASFWGDYNEQFF
TRBV11-1,-,CASSLVGGRTQYF
TRBV6-6,-,CASGRGMNTEAFF
TRBV6-4,TRBD1,CASSDGTADVLTF
TRBV18,TRBD1,CASSPIEGQGSPYGYGYTF
TRBV7-2,TRBD1,CASSSQGSVQETQYF
TRBV6-2/TRBV6-3,-,CASSLNRMNTEAFF
TRBV11-2,-,CASSLDPPTSRETQYF
TRBV11-3,TRBD1,CASSLGTGYTDTQYF
TRBV4-3,-,CASSLGVDRNYGYTF
TRBV5-1,-,CASSYREPSSYNEQFF